This T cell receptor beta chain was obtained from a study of Ad26.COV2.S vaccination and SARS-CoV-2 variants (dated by TCRdb to the early 2020s). Notes on the research overall: Vaccine-arm donors were drawn from COV1001, a multicentre, randomized, double-blind, placebo-controlled phase I-IIa trial of Ad26.COV2.S in healthy adults. Ad26.COV2.S was administered intramuscularly at 5 x 10^10 or 1 x 10^11 viral particles, either as a single shot or as two shots given 56 days apart. The specificity and breadth of SARS-CoV-2-reactive T cell receptors after Ad26.COV2.S vaccination were assessed by TCRbeta repertoire sequencing. A total of approximately 32 samples were included in the TCR-sequenced set, comprising some 20 Ad26.COV2.S vaccine recipients, 5 placebo recipients and 8 SARS-CoV-2 convalescent individuals. Trial participants were randomized into five groups of five, in which low-dose or high-dose Ad26.COV2.S was given once or twice, or placebo was given on both occasions. Investigators remained blinded to trial group allocation during experiments and outcome assessment. The study at large found these results: Spike-specific TCR breadth was higher in Ad26.COV2.S recipients than in placebo recipients (P = 0.0014). After vaccination, substantial breadth of spike-specific CD8+ and CD4+ T cell responses was reported. According to the authors, total T cell responses may have been underestimated by the TCR breadth and depth analyses. The study was not powered to compare responses between vaccine doses or regimens. Vaccine and placebo recipients had similar non-spike TCR breadth, a finding consistent with the vaccine containing only spike.

In light of the paper, this sample's treatment or condition label describes: around 19 received Ad26.COV2.S at low or high dose, single or two shots; roughly 5 received placebo; per-sample allocation not given. For vaccine and placebo recipients, the sequenced repertoires came from samples collected on day 63 after the first injection. Cohort 1b enrolled roughly 25 adults aged 18-55 years at a single site in Boston, USA, between 29 July and 7 August 2020. Ad26.COV2.S was a replication-incompetent adenovirus type 26 vector expressing a prefusion-stabilized SARS-CoV-2 spike protein from the original Wuhan strain. There are 15 amino acids in the CDR3, from cysteine to phenylalanine inclusive. CDR3 DNA only is kept here, 45 bases in frame from base 1. Reading the germline V gene gives CDR1 SGHTA and CDR2 FQGTGA. V is shortened by 2 bases, J by 3 bases, and the region joining them spans 14 bases. The immunoSEQ Assay was used to sequence TCRbeta CDR3 regions. After extraction, genomic DNA underwent amplification by bias-controlled multiplex PCR, followed by high-throughput sequencing. Turning to the authors' computational methods: To quantify the absolute abundance of every unique TCRbeta CDR3 region, sequences were collapsed and filtered. T cell fraction was estimated by normalizing TCRbeta template counts to usable DNA, which was measured by amplifying reference genes present in all nucleated cells. Repertoire TCRs were annotated as SARS-CoV-2-specific when V gene, CDR3 amino acid sequence and J gene were exactly matched to a known reactive TCR set. The reference SARS-CoV-2 TCR set was obtained from MIRA and was filtered for enrichment in COVID-19-positive ImmuneCODE repertoires, whereby public or cross-reactive TCRs were removed. Using the MIRA antigens, annotated TCRs were further analysed by specific ORF or by position within an ORF. Breadth was defined as annotated unique rearrangements over total unique productive rearrangements; depth was the summed frequency of those rearrangements. Two-sided Wilcoxon rank-sum tests were applied when comparing TCR breadth between groups. TCRdb took over this immuneACCESS table, retaining in-frame rearrangements with V and J assigned. Such tables are incomplete; in checked studies, under half of the missing clones stem from an unresolved V gene, and the remainder is unexplained. The D gene and trimming were derived from the DNA, and the V and J assignments and clone size from that table. The sample data list fewer than 900,000 clones, and around 90% of these were observed just once. The ten largest make up about 1.5% of the sample.

This clone was detected only a few times. Its cognate antigen has yet to be identified. No much larger clone exists at a distance of one base, and base qualities are not known. The sample in question was peripheral blood, obtained in a trial of Ad26.COV2.S vaccine versus placebo. This chain joins TRBV7-3 to TRBJ2-7; a tentative D match to TRBD2 spans 5 bases. This receptor was identified in a person aged 18-60 years who received the Ad26.COV2.S COVID-19 vaccine or a placebo. The nucleotide sequence reads as follows: TGTGCCAGCAGCTTAGGACTTGGAGGTGACTACGAGCAGTACTTC. Translated, this gives CASSLGLGGDYEQYF.